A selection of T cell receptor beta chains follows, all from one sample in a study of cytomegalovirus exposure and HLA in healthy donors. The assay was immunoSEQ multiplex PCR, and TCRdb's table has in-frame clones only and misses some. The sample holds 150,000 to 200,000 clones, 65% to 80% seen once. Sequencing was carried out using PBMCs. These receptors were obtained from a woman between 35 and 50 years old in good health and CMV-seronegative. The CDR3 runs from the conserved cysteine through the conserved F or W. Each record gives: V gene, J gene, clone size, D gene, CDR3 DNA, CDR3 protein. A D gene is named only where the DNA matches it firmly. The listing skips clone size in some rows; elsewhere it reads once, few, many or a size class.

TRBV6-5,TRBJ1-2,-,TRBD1,TGTGCCAGCAGTTACCGGAGGACAGGGGGCTCCGGCTACACCTTC,CASSYRRTGGSGYTF
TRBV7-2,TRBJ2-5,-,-,TGTGCCAGCAGCTCTTCAACTAGCTACGAGACCCAGTACTTC,CASSSSTSYETQYF
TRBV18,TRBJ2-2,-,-,TGTGCCAGCTCACCACTGGGAGACTTAACCGGGGAGCTGTTTTTT,CASSPLGDLTGELFF
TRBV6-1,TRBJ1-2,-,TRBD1,TGTGCCAGCAGTGATCCGGGACAGGGGTTTGGCTACACCTTC,CASSDPGQGFGYTF
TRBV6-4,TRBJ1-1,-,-,TGTGCCAGCAGTCTTGGGCCAAACACTGAAGCTTTCTTT,CASSLGPNTEAFF
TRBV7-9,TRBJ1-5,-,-,TGTGCCAGCAGCTTAGGGGGGGGGTTACATCAGCCCCAGCATTTT,CASSLGGGLHQPQHF
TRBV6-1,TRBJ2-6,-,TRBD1,TGTGCCAGCAGTGAACCGACAGGGCTCACCCCCTCTGGGGCCAACGTCCTGACTTTC,CASSEPTGLTPSGANVLTF
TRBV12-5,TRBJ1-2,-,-,TGTGCTAGCGTAGGGCAGGGGAACTATGGCTACACCTTC,CASVGQGNYGYTF
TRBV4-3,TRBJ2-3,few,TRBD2,TGCGCCAGCAGCCGCTTAGCGGGAGGGCTCACAGATACGCAGTATTTT,CASSRLAGGLTDTQYF
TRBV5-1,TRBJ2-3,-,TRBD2,TGCGCCAGCAGCTCGCGGACTAGCGGGAGTAAAGATACGCAGTATTTT,CASSSRTSGSKDTQYF
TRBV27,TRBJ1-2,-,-,TGTGCCAGCAGTTCAAACCTCGGGTATGGCTACACCTTC,CASSSNLGYGYTF
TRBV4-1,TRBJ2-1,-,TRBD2,TGCGCCAGCAGCTGGGGTATAGCGGGAATGTATGAGCAGTTCTTC,CASSWGIAGMYEQFF
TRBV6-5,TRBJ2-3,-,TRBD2,TGTGCCAGCAGTTACGCGGGAGCGGGGGTAGATACGCAGTATTTT,CASSYAGAGVDTQYF
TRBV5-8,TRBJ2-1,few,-,TGTGCCAGCAGCTTGTACGGGGTTTTTAGTGAGCAGTTCTTC,CASSLYGVFSEQFF
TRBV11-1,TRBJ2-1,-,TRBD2,TGTGCCAGCAGCCTAGGACTAGCGGAGTACAATGAGCAGTTCTTC,CASSLGLAEYNEQFF
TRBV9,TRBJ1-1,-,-,TGTGCCAGCAGCGTGGAGCCCGTGGACACTGAAGCTTTCTTT,CASSVEPVDTEAFF
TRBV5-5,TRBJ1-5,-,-,TGTGCCAGCAGCTTGGGGGCCTGGGCAGGGCTCGTTCAGCCCCAGCATTTT,CASSLGAWAGLVQPQHF
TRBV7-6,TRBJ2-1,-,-,TGTGCCAGCAGCCCCTCTGCGGACAATGAGCAGTTCTTC,CASSPSADNEQFF
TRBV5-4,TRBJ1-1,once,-,TGTGCCAGCACCCTTGGCCCAGGAAGAGAGCCCCAAGCTTTCTTT,CASTLGPGREPQAFF
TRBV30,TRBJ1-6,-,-,TGTGCCTGGAGGTGGGCAGGGGAACAAAATTCACCCCTCCACTTT,CAWRWAGEQNSPLHF
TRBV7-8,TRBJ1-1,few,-,TGTGCCAGCAGCACCTATACAGCGAACACTGAAGCTTTCTTT,CASSTYTANTEAFF
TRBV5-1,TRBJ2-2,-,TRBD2,TGCGCCAGCAGCTTGGAAACTAGCGGGAGGATCACCGGGGAGCTGTTTTTT,CASSLETSGRITGELFF
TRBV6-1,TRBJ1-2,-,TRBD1,TGTGCCAGCAGTGAACCAGGGACAGGGCCGATTGGGCTTAACTATGGCTACACCTTC,CASSEPGTGPIGLNYGYTF
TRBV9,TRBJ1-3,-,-,TGTGCCAGCAGCGCCTCCGACAACTTTGGGGGAAACACCATATATTTT,CASSASDNFGGNTIYF